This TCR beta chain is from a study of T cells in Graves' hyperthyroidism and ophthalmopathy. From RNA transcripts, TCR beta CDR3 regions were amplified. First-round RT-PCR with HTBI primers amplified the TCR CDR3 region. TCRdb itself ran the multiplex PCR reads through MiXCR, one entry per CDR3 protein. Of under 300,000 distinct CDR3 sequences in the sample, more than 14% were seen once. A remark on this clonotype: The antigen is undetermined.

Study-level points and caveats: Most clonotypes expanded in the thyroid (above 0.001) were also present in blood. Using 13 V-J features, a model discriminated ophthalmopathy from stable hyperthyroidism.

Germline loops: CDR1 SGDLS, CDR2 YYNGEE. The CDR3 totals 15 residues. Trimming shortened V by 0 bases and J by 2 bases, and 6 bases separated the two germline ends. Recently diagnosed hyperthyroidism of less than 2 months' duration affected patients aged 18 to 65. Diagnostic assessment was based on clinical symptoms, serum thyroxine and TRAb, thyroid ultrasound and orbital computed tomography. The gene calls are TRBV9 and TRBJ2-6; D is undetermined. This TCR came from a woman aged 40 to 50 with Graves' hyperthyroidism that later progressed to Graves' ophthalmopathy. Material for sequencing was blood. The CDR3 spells CASSVGLPGANVLTF. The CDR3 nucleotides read TGTGCCAGCAGCGTAGGGCTACCTGGGGCCAACGTCCTGACTTTC. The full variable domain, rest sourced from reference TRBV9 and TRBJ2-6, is DSGVTQTPKHLITATGQRVTLRCSPRSGDLSVYWYQQSLDQGLQFLIQYYNGEERAKGNILERFSAQQFPDLHSELNLSSLELGDSALYFCASSVGLPGANVLTFGAGSRLTVL.